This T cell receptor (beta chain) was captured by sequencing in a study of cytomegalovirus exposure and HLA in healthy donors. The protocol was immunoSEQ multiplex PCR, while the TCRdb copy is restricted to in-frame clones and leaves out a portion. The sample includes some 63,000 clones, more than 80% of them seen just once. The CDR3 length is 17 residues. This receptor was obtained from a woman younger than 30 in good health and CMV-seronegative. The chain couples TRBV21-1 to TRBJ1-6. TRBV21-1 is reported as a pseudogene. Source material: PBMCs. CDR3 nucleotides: TGTGCCAGCAGCTGCGTGACTAGCTGCGTCCAGCCCCCACCCCTCCACTTT. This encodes CASSCVTSCVQPPPLHF.